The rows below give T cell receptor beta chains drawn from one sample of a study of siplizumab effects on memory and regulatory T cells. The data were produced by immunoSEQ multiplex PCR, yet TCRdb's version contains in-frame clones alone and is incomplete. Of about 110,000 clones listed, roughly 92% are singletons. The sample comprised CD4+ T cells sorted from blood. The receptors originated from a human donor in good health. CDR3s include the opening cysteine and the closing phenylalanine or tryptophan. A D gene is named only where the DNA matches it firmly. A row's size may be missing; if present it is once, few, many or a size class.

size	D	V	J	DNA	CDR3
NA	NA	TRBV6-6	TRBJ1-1	TGTGCCAGCACTAGGGCAGGGACAGAAGCTTTCTTT	CASTRAGTEAFF
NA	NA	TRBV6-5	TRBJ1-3	TGTGCCAGCAGTTCGGCGAGGGGAAACACCATATATTTT	CASSSARGNTIYF
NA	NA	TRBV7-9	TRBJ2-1	TGTGCCAGCAGCCCCCCCTACCCTCCCTACAATGAGCAGTTCTTC	CASSPPYPPYNEQFF
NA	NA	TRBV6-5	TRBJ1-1	TGTGCCAGCAGTTACTCCGGGAGCCCACACACTGAAGCTTTCTTT	CASSYSGSPHTEAFF
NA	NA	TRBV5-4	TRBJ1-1	TGTGCCACCCGGGGGGGGCCTAGACGCAACGCGAACACTGAAGCTTTCTTT	CATRGGPRRNANTEAFF
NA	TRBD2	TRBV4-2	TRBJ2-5	TGTGCCAGCAGCTCAAGGGCGGGAGGGCAGGAGACCCAGTACTTC	CASSSRAGGQETQYF
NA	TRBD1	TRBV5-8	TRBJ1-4	TGTGCCAGCCGCGTCCCGGGACAGGTTAAGAGACTTTTT	CASRVPGQVKRLF
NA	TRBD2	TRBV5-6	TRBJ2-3	TGTGCCAGCAGCCTGCGGACTAGCGGGGGATACACAGATACGCAGTATTTT	CASSLRTSGGYTDTQYF
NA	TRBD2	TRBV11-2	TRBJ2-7	TGTGCCAGCAGCTTAACTAGCGGGGGGTTAGGTGAGCAGTACTTC	CASSLTSGGLGEQYF
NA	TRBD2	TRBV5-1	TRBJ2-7	TGCGCCAGCAGCTTGGCCCAGCGGGGCGGCCTACCCACCTCGCCGTACTTC	CASSLAQRGGLPTSPYF
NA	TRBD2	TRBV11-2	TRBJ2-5	TGTGCCAGCAGCTGGGACTACGAAGAGACCCAGCACTTC	CASSWDYEETQHF
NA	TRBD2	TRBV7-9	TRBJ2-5	TGTGCCAGCAGCCACCCCACTAGCGGCCAAGAGACCCAGTACTTC	CASSHPTSGQETQYF
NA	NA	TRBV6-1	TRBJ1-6	TGTGCCAGCAGTGAAGTGGGGGCCTCACCCCTCCACTTT	CASSEVGASPLHF
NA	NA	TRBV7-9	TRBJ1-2	TGTGCCAGCAGCTTATGGAGGCCGTCGAGGGCCAACTATGGCTACACCTTC	CASSLWRPSRANYGYTF
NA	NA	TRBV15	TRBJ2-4	TGTGCCACCAGCCCGGAGCTCGGTGCTACAAAAAACATTCAGTACTTC	CATSPELGATKNIQYF
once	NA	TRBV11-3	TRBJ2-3	TGTGCCAGCAGCTTAGATGGTGCAACAGATACGCAGTATTTT	CASSLDGATDTQYF
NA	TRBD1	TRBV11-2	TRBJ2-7	TGTGCCAGCAGCCGGGACAGGGTTTACGAGCAGTACTTC	CASSRDRVYEQYF
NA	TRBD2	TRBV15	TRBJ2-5	TGTGCCACCAGCAGAGATGAGGCGGGGGGGCCGGGACAAGAGACCCAGTACTTC	CATSRDEAGGPGQETQYF
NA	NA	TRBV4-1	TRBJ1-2	TGCGCCAGCAGCCAAGCCGATCTCGGGTTTGTAGGGGAAGGCTACACCTTC	CASSQADLGFVGEGYTF
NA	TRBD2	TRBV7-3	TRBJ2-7	TGTGCCAGCAGCTTAGGGGAGGGCCTTGCCTACGAGCAGTACTTC	CASSLGEGLAYEQYF
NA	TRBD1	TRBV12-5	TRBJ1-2	TGTGCTAGTACCCACGGACAGGGAAGAGGCTACACCTTC	CASTHGQGRGYTF
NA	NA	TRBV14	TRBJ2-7	TGTGCCAGCAGCCAATGGGGCCAGGCTCTCTACGAGCAGTACTTC	CASSQWGQALYEQYF
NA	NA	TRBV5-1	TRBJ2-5	TGCGCCAGCAGCGACCAGGCTCGGGGCCAAGAGACCCAGTACTTC	CASSDQARGQETQYF
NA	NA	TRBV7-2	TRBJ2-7	TGTGCCAGCAGCCGAGCAGGGCCCTTCGAGCAGTACTTC	CASSRAGPFEQYF
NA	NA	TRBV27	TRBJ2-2	TGTGCCAGTTCTAGCGCAAACGGCGGGGAGCTGTTTTTT	CASSSANGGELFF
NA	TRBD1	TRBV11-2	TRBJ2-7	TGTGCCAGCAGCTCATATTTAGTTGGACAGGATCTAAGTTCCTACGAGCAGTACTTC	CASSSYLVGQDLSSYEQYF
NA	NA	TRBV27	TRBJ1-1	TGTGCCAGCAGTCCCCGGCAGGGTTGGAACACTGAAGCTTTCTTT	CASSPRQGWNTEAFF
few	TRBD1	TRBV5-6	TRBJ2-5	TGTGCCAGCAGCCCCGGACAGGGGAAGACCCAGTACTTC	CASSPGQGKTQYF
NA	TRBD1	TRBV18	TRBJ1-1	TGTGCCAGCTCACCGGACAGGGGGGCAGCTTTCTTT	CASSPDRGAAFF
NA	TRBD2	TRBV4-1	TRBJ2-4	TGCGCCAGCAGCCAGCCTGGTAGCGGGCTAGCCAAAAACATTCAGTACTTC	CASSQPGSGLAKNIQYF
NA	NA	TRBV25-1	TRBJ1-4	TGTGCCAGCAGTGAATTTTCGGGTAGCGCGCAAGAAAAACTGTTTTTT	CASSEFSGSAQEKLFF
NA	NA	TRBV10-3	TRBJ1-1	TGTGCCATCAGTGATTCGGACAGATGGCGGGCTGAAGCTTTCTTT	CAISDSDRWRAEAFF
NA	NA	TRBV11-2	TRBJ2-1	TGTGCCAGCAGCTTAGAAGCAACCTACAATGAGCAGTTCTTC	CASSLEATYNEQFF
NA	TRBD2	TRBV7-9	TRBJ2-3	TGTGCCAGCAGCTCCGGACTAGCGGGAGCCCCAGATACGCAGTATTTT	CASSSGLAGAPDTQYF
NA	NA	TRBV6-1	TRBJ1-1	TGTGCCAGCAGTTTTTGGACCCTTGCGAACACTGAAGCTTTCTTT	CASSFWTLANTEAFF
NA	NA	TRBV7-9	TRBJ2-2	TGTGCCAGCAGCTTAGGGTCGTGGCTAGATAACACCGGGGAGCTGTTTTTT	CASSLGSWLDNTGELFF
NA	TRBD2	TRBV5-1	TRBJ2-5	TGCGCCAGCAGCTCGGGACTAGCGGAAGAGACCCAGTACTTC	CASSSGLAEETQYF
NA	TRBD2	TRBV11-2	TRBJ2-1	TGTGCCAGCAGCTCGCCTTTGGCCGGGAGGATCTACAATGAGCAGTTCTTC	CASSSPLAGRIYNEQFF
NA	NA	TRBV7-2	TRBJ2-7	TGTGCCAGCAGCCCGCAGACTAGGAGCGAGCAGTACTTC	CASSPQTRSEQYF
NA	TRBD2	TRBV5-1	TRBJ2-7	TGCGCCAGCGGTCTTTCGACTAGCGGATCCTACGAGCAGTACTTC	CASGLSTSGSYEQYF
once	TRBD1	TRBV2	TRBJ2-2	TGTGCCAGCAGTGGGATGGACAGGGCCGAGGCCGGGGAGCTGTTTTTT	CASSGMDRAEAGELFF
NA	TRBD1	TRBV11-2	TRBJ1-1	TGTGCCAGCAGCCCTACAGGGGTCACTGAAGCTTTCTTT	CASSPTGVTEAFF
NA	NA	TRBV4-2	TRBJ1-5	TGTGCCAGCAGCCAAGAGGTTTACGGGGCAGCGGAGCCCCAGCATTTT	CASSQEVYGAAEPQHF
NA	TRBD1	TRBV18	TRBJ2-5	TGTGCCAGCTCACGCCCCGGGACAGGGGCAAAGGAGACCCAGTACTTC	CASSRPGTGAKETQYF
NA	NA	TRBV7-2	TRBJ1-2	TGTGCCAGCAGCTTATATGGAGGGGGTGACTACACCTTC	CASSLYGGGDYTF
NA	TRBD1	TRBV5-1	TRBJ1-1	TGCGCCAGCAGCTGGGGGACAGGGAGTAGGACTGAAGCTTTCTTT	CASSWGTGSRTEAFF
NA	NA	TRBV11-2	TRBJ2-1	TGTGCCAGCAGCTTCAGCGGGTTAGGGAATGAGCAGTTCTTC	CASSFSGLGNEQFF
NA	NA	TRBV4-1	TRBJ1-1	TGCGCCAGCAGCCAAGAGAGCGAAAAGAACACTGAAGCTTTCTTT	CASSQESEKNTEAFF
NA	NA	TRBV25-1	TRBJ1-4	TGTGCCAGCAGTAACCCTCGGGCAACTAATGAAAAACTGTTTTTT	CASSNPRATNEKLFF
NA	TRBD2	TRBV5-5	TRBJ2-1	TGTGCCAGCAGCTCCGTTTCTAGCGGAACCTACAATGAGCAGTTCTTC	CASSSVSSGTYNEQFF
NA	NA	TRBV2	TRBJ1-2	TGTGCCAGCAGTGAAGGCTATGGCTACACCTTC	CASSEGYGYTF
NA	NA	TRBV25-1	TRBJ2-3	TGTGCCAGCAGTGAATCGGCCGATACAGATACGCAGTATTTT	CASSESADTDTQYF
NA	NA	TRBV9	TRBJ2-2	TGTGCCAGCAGCGGGGTGAGTGGCACCGGGGAGCTGTTTTTT	CASSGVSGTGELFF
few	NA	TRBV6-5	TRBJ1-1	TGTGCCAGCAGTTACGGGTGGGAAGCTTTCTTT	CASSYGWEAFF
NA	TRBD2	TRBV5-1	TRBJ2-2	TGCGCCAGCAAGCCCAGCGGGAGGGCCGGGGAGCTGTTTTTT	CASKPSGRAGELFF
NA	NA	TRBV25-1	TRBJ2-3	TGTGCCAGCAGTGATTACGGACTCACAGATACGCAGTATTTT	CASSDYGLTDTQYF
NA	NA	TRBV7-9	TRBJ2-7	TGTGCCAGCAGCTTAACTTCCTCCTACGAGCAGTACTTC	CASSLTSSYEQYF